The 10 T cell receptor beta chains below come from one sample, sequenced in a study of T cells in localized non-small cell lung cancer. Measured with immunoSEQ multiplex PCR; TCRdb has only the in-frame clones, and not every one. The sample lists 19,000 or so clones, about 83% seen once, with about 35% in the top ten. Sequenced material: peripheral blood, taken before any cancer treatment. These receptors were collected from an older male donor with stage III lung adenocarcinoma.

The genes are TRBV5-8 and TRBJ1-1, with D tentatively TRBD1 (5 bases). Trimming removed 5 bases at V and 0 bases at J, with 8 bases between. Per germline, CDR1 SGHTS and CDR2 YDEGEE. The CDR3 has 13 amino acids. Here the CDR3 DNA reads TGTGCCAGCAGGGGACGGATGAACACTGAAGCTTTCTTT. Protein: CASRGRMNTEAFF. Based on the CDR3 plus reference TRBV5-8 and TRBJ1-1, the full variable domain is EAGVTQSPTHLIKTRGQQATLRCSPISGHTSVYWYQQALGLGLQFLLWYDEGEERNRGNFPPRFSGRQFPNYSSELNVNALELEDSALYLCASRGRMNTEAFFGQGTRLTVV.

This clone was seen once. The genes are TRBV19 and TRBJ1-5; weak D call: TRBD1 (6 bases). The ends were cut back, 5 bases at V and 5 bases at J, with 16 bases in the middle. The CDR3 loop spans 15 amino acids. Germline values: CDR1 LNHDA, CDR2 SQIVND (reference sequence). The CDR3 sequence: CASSPLGGADQPQHF. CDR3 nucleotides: TGTGCCAGTAGTCCCCTAGGGGGGGCCGATCAGCCCCAGCATTTT.

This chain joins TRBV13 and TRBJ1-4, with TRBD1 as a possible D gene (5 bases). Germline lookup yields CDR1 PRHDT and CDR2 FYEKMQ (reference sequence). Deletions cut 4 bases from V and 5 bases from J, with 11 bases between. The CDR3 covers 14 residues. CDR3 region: CASSSRDDNEKLFF. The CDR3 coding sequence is TGTGCCAGCAGCTCCCGGGACGACAATGAAAAACTGTTTTTT. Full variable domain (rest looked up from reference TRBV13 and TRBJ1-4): AAGVIQSPRHLIKEKRETATLKCYPIPRHDTVYWYQQGPGQDPQFLISFYEKMQSDKGSIPDRFSAQQFSDYHSELNMSSLELGDSALYFCASSSRDDNEKLFFGSGTQLSVL.

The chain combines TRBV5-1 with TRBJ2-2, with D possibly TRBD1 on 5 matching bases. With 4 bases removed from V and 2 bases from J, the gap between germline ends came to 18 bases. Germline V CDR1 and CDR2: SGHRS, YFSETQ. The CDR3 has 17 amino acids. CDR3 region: CASSPGVGRLNTGELFF. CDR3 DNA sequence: TGCGCCAGCAGCCCCGGAGTGGGGCGATTAAACACCGGGGAGCTGTTTTTT.

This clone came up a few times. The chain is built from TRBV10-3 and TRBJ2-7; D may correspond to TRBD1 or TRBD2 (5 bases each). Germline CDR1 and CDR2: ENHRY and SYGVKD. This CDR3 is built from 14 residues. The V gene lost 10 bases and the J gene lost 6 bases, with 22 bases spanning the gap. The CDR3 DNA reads TGTGCCACCTTTGAAAATATGGGGGTGGGCGAGCAGTACTTC. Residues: CATFENMGVGEQYF.

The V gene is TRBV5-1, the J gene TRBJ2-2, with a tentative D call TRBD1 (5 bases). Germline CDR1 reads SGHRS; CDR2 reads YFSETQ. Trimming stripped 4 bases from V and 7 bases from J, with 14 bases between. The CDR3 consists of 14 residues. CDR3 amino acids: CASSPQGAIGELFF. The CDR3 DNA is TGCGCCAGCAGCCCACAAGGGGCCATCGGGGAGCTGTTTTTT.

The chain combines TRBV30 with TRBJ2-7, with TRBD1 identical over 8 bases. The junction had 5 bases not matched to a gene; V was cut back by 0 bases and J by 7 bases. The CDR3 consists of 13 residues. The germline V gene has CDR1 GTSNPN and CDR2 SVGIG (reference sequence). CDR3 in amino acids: CAWSVNRGREQYF. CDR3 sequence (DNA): TGTGCCTGGAGTGTAAACAGGGGGAGGGAGCAGTACTTC.

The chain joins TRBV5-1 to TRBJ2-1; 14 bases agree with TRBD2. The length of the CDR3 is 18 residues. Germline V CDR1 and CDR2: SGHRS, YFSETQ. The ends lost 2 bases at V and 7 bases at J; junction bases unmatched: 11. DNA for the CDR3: TGCGCCAGCAGCTTAGGGACTAGCGGGGGATGGGCGGGGAATGAGCAGTTCTTC. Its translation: CASSLGTSGGWAGNEQFF.

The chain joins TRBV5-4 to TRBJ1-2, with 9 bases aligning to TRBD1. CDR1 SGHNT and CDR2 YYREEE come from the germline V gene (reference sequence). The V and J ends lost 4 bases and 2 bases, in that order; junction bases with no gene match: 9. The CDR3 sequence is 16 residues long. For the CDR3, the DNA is TGTGCCAGCAGCCTTGGGGACAGGGAGTCCAACTATGGCTACACCTTC. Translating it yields CASSLGDRESNYGYTF.

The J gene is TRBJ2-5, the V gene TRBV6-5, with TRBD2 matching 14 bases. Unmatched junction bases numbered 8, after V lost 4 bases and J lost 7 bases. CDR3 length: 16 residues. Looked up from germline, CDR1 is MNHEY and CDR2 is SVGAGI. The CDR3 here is CASSSRLAGGLVTQYF. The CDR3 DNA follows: TGTGCCAGCAGTTCAAGACTAGCGGGGGGGCTGGTGACCCAGTACTTC.